This T cell receptor (beta chain) is drawn from a study of spatial heterogeneity in lung cancer. General observations from the study: Expanded alpha and beta TCR counts within tumors tracked tumor mutation counts.

V lost 0 bases to trimming and J lost 7 bases, with 17 bases between them. The CDR3 loop spans 17 amino acids. Germline lookup yields CDR1 SGHRS and CDR2 YFSETQ. Indicated time point: sample taken at primary tumor resection. TCRdb recomputed calls from the 5' RACE reads with MiXCR, one row per CDR3 protein. This table holds around 9,800 distinct CDR3 sequences, about 8% found once. This clonotype was detected ten times or more. As yet, its antigen is unknown. This beta chain was picked up by a library intended for alpha chains and is off target, so its count carries little meaning. This TCR derives from a female donor with early-stage non-small cell lung cancer. Specimen: lung tumor tissue, collected at surgery. The rearrangement uses TRBV5-1 and TRBJ1-6; a weak D match, TRBD1 (6 bases). The CDR3 DNA sequence: TGCGCCAGCAGCTTGGCTTCGGGGGGCATGGTAAATTCACCCCTCCACTTT. Its translation is CASSLASGGMVNSPLHF.